This passage covers 2 T cell receptor beta chains from one sample sequenced in a study of blood T cell repertoires in COVID-19 (dated by TCRdb to about 2020). The library was prepared using the immunoSEQ multiplex PCR assay. TCRdb took this table from immuneACCESS and kept in-frame rearrangements with V and J called. Such tables lack part of the clones; where checked against another copy, unresolved V genes explain under half of the gap, and the rest is unexplained. In this sample the table shows around 100,000 clones, 65% to 90% of which occur a single time. The ten largest clones capture less than 3.5% of the sample. Sequenced sample: PBMCs or T cells enriched from blood (not recorded which). These TCRs come from a woman aged 50 to 65 who had recovered from COVID-19.

The CDR3 region is CASSLRTGGQSTDTQYF. In nucleotides, the CDR3 is TGTGCCAGCAGCTTAAGGACAGGGGGCCAGAGCACAGATACGCAGTATTTT. The rearrangement joins TRBV7-9 to TRBJ2-3, with 11 positions matching TRBD1. The CDR3 has 17 amino acids. Germline values: CDR1 SEHNR, CDR2 FQNEAQ (reference sequence). Trimming at V came to 2 bases and at J to 0 bases, leaving 4 bases not matched to a gene. The complete variable domain, with remaining parts taken from reference TRBV7-9 and TRBJ2-3, reads DTGVSQNPRHKITKRGQNVTFRCDPISEHNRLYWYRQTLGQGPEFLTYFQNEAQLEKSRLLSDRFSAERPKGSFSTLEIQRTEQGDSAMYLCASSLRTGGQSTDTQYFGPGTRLTVL.

The genes are TRBV7-2 and TRBJ2-7; 8 bases are shared with TRBD1. The V gene's germline CDR1 is SGHTA and CDR2 FQGNSA. This CDR3 has 14 amino acids. V shed 4 bases, J shed 2 bases, and the junction held 4 bases outside the gene matches. The CDR3 DNA reads as TGTGCCAGCAGCTACGGGACAGGAACCTACGAGCAGTACTTC. It specifies CASSYGTGTYEQYF. The full variable domain, in which reference TRBV7-2 and TRBJ2-7 provide the parts outside the CDR3, is GAGVSQSPSNKVTEKGKDVELRCDPISGHTALYWYRQSLGQGLEFLIYFQGNSAPDKSGLPSDRFSAERTGGSVSTLTIQRTQQEDSAVYLCASSYGTGTYEQYFGPGTRLTVT.